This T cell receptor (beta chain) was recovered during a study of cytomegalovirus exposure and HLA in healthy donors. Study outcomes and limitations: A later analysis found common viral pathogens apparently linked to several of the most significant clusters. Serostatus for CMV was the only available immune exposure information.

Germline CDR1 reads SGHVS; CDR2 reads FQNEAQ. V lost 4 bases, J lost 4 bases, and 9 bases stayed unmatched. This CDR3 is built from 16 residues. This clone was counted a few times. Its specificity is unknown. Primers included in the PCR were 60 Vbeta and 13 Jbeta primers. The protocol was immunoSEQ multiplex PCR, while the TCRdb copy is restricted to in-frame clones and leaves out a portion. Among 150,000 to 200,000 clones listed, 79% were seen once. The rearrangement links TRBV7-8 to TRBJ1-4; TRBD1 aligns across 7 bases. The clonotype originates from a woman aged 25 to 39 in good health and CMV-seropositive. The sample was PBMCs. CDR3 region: CASSSQTGLRNEKLFF. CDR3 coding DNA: TGTGCCAGCAGCTCACAGACAGGGCTACGTAATGAAAAACTGTTTTTT.